Shown below are 16 T cell receptor beta chains from a single sample sequenced in a study of cytomegalovirus exposure and HLA in healthy donors. PCR primers comprised 60 Vbeta and 13 Jbeta primers. The table came from immunoSEQ multiplex PCR; TCRdb's copy has only in-frame clones and leaves some out. The top ten hold around 1.4% of the sample, which has 200,000 to 250,000 clones, about 85% seen once. The sequencing sample was made of PBMCs. These receptors were taken from a human donor in good health.

The rearrangement links TRBV4-3 to TRBJ2-7; D is perhaps TRBD1 (6 bases). The CDR3 has 13 amino acids. Trimming left V 1 base short and J 6 bases short, with 10 bases between. The germline V gene has CDR1 LGHNA and CDR2 YSLEER. DNA of the CDR3: TGCGCCAGCAGCCAAGTCAGGGGTGGCGAGCAGTACTTC. Residues: CASSQVRGGEQYF.

The chain has TRBV18 and TRBJ2-7; the D gene is possibly TRBD1 (6 bases). With 3 bases removed from V and 4 bases from J, the gap between germline ends came to 10 bases. The length of the CDR3 is 13 residues. In germline, CDR1 is KGHSH, CDR2 LQKENI. CDR3 bases: TGTGCCAGCTCACCGGCCCAGGGGTACGAGCAGTACTTC. Protein product: CASSPAQGYEQYF.

The gene calls are TRBV18 and TRBJ2-1; 9 nucleotides match TRBD1. J was trimmed by 1 base and V by 3 bases; bases with no gene match: 4. This CDR3 contains 16 residues. The germline V gene has CDR1 KGHSH and CDR2 LQKENI. The CDR3 loop is CASSPPGTGSYNEQFF. The DNA for the CDR3 is TGTGCCAGCTCACCGCCCGGGACAGGGTCCTACAATGAGCAGTTCTTC.

The CDR3 spells CASSLQGAIHEQYF. The CDR3, as DNA: TGTGCCAGCAGCTTACAGGGGGCGATCCACGAGCAGTACTTC. The V gene is TRBV5-8, the J gene TRBJ2-7, with 9 bases matching TRBD1. The CDR3 covers 14 residues. The V and J ends lost 2 bases and 5 bases, in that order; junction bases with no gene match: 5. Germline loops: CDR1 SGHTS, CDR2 YDEGEE.

The CDR3 spells CASSLGTERKAFF. The CDR3 DNA follows: TGTGCCAGCAGCCTCGGGACAGAAAGGAAAGCTTTCTTT. J is TRBJ1-1 and V is TRBV7-3, with 7 bases identical to TRBD1. Germline V lookup: CDR1 SGHTA, CDR2 FQGTGA. The CDR3 spans 13 residues. After removal of 5 bases from V and 9 bases from J, the junction contained 9 bases not matched to a gene.

This chain connects TRBV7-2 to TRBJ2-7, with D possibly TRBD2 on 7 matching bases. From germline, CDR1 is SGHTA and CDR2 FQGNSA. V lost 1 base to trimming and J lost 6 bases, with 13 bases between them. This CDR3 region has 14 residues. CDR3 loop: CASSLEARGGEQYF. The CDR3 DNA sequence: TGTGCCAGCAGCTTAGAGGCAAGGGGGGGCGAGCAGTACTTC.

V usage is TRBV5-1 and J usage is TRBJ2-5, with no clear D. Trimming took off 0 bases at V and 2 bases at J, with 5 bases between the two ends. The CDR3 is 13 residues long. Per the germline V gene, CDR1 is SGHRS and CDR2 is YFSETQ. The CDR3 DNA reads TGCGCCAGCAGCTTGGCCCGGCAAGAGACCCAGTACTTC. Translation gives CASSLARQETQYF.

This chain connects TRBV29-1 to TRBJ2-4, with a tentative D call TRBD1 (6 bases). V gave up 4 bases and J gave up 0 bases, with 10 bases separating them. Germline V CDR1 and CDR2: SQVTM, ANQGSEA. The CDR3 runs to 14 residues. The CDR3 DNA follows: TGCAGCGTTGTGGGGGCGATAGCCAAAAACATTCAGTACTTC. Its translation: CSVVGAIAKNIQYF.

This chain joins TRBV18 and TRBJ1-5; 7 bases align to TRBD1. The CDR3 is made up of 20 amino acids. Looked up from germline, CDR1 is KGHSH and CDR2 is LQKENI. J lost 4 bases, V lost 5 bases, and 23 bases had no gene match. The CDR3 DNA sequence: TGTGCCAGCTCAACGGATCCCGGAAGGGACAGCGGTTCGGATAATCAGCCCCAGCATTTT. Its translation: CASSTDPGRDSGSDNQPQHF. Full variable domain (rest looked up from reference TRBV18 and TRBJ1-5): NAGVMQNPRHLVRRRGQEARLRCSPMKGHSHVYWYRQLPEEGLKFMVYLQKENIIDESGMPKERFSAEFPKEGPSILRIQQVVRGDSAAYFCASSTDPGRDSGSDNQPQHFGDGTRLSIL.

This clone was seen a single time. The rearrangement links TRBV6-5 to TRBJ2-5; TRBD1 aligns across 8 bases. Trimming took 2 bases from V and 2 from J; bases not matched to a gene: 7. The CDR3 has 16 amino acids. From germline, CDR1 is MNHEY and CDR2 SVGAGI. The CDR3 here is CASSYGLGTGQETQYF. The CDR3 bases are TGTGCCAGCAGTTACGGACTGGGGACAGGACAAGAGACCCAGTACTTC.

This clone has just one count. V is TRBV7-9 and J is TRBJ2-7; possible D gene TRBD1, 6 bases. Germline-derived CDR1 and CDR2 are SEHNR and FQNEAQ (reference sequence). CDR3 size: 17 residues. V was cut by 4 bases and J by 3 bases, with 22 bases left in between. The CDR3 sequence is CASSSTVEQGSDYEQYF. The CDR3 DNA sequence: TGTGCCAGCAGCTCAACTGTCGAGCAGGGGTCAGACTACGAGCAGTACTTC.

The V gene is TRBV27, the J gene TRBJ1-1; D is uncertain. This CDR3 has 15 amino acids. The germline CDR1 and CDR2 sequences are MNHEY and SMNVEV (reference sequence). V lost 7 bases and J 4 bases, leaving 19 bases between the germline ends. The CDR3 nucleotides read TGTGCCAGCACGCCCCTCGGTGAGACGGGCACTGAAGCTTTCTTT. Its protein is CASTPLGETGTEAFF.

The chain joins TRBV5-6 to TRBJ1-3; no clear D. V shed 0 bases and J shed 4 bases, with 5 bases lying between them. From germline, CDR1 is SGHDT and CDR2 YYEEEE. The length of the CDR3 is 13 residues. CDR3 DNA sequence: TGTGCCAGCAGCTTGGGTCCAGGAAACACCATATATTTT. Amino acids: CASSLGPGNTIYF.

The chain employs TRBV5-1 and TRBJ1-2; maybe TRBD1 (5 bases). Trimming removed 3 bases from V and 1 base from J, with 7 bases in between. The CDR3 loop spans 13 amino acids. Germline assignment: CDR1 SGHRS and CDR2 YFSETQ. The DNA for the CDR3 is TGCGCCAGCAGCTACGACAGTAACTATGGCTACACCTTC. Translation gives CASSYDSNYGYTF.

The gene calls are TRBV18 and TRBJ2-1, with TRBD2 matching 8 bases. The CDR3 loop spans 15 amino acids. V lost 8 bases and J lost 9; bases outside the gene matches: 15. Germline CDR1 and CDR2: KGHSH and LQKENI. As DNA, the CDR3 is TGTGCCAGCGGTCCCCCGGGAGGGCCCTTACTTGAGCAGTTCTTC. Amino acid sequence: CASGPPGGPLLEQFF. The entire variable domain, with the rest obtained from reference TRBV18 and TRBJ2-1, is as follows: NAGVMQNPRHLVRRRGQEARLRCSPMKGHSHVYWYRQLPEEGLKFMVYLQKENIIDESGMPKERFSAEFPKEGPSILRIQQVVRGDSAAYFCASGPPGGPLLEQFFGPGTRLTVL.

Here the CDR3 reads CATKLAGTYNEQFF. CDR3 sequence (DNA): TGTGCCACCAAACTAGCGGGGACCTACAATGAGCAGTTCTTC. The J gene is TRBJ2-1, the V gene TRBV15; 10 bases agree with TRBD2. The germline gives CDR1 LNHNV, CDR2 YYDKDF (reference sequence). The CDR3 has 14 residues. With 7 bases clipped from V and 2 bases from J, the junction kept 2 bases outside the gene matches.